This entry lists 22 T cell receptor beta chains sequenced from one sample in a study of T cell responses to AZD1222 COVID-19 vaccine. The protocol was immunoSEQ multiplex PCR, while the TCRdb copy is restricted to in-frame clones and leaves out a portion. The sample contains about 97,000 clones, approximately 91% of which appear only once. Sequencing was performed on peripheral blood, taken on day 0 of AZD1222 vaccination. Receptors were obtained from an adult in good health.

The V call is TRBV6-2 or TRBV6-3, the J call TRBJ1-5, with 11 bases aligning to TRBD1. The CDR3 spans 15 residues. The V gene's germline CDR1 is MNHEY and CDR2 SVGEGT. V was pared by 6 bases and J by 5 bases, with 6 bases of the junction left unmatched. The CDR3 DNA is TGTGCCAGCAGCCTCGGACAGGGGGCCTATCAGCCCCAGCATTTT. Amino acids: CASSLGQGAYQPQHF.

This clone appeared once. This rearrangement joins TRBV27 to TRBJ1-4; 11 nucleotides align to TRBD1. Trimming at V came to 5 bases and at J to 2 bases, leaving 7 bases not matched to a gene. This CDR3 region has 17 residues. In germline, CDR1 is MNHEY, CDR2 SMNVEV (reference sequence). CDR3 DNA sequence: TGTGCCAGCAGTCCGGGACAGGGGGGTAGTACTAATGAAAAACTGTTTTTT. It is translated as CASSPGQGGSTNEKLFF.

This clone was observed a handful of times. The chain carries TRBV2 and TRBJ2-7, with D tentatively TRBD1 or TRBD2 (6 bases each). V was pared by 4 bases and J by 1 base, with 14 bases between. This CDR3 comprises 15 residues. CDR1 and CDR2 (germline): SNHLY, FYNNEI. The CDR3 DNA sequence: TGTGCCAGCAGTGCGGGGGACAACTATTCCTACGAGCAGTACTTC. It encodes CASSAGDNYSYEQYF.

This clone has a single count. The CDR3, as DNA: TGTGCCAGCAGCCCAGATACCTTC. Translated: CASSPDTF. This rearrangement joins TRBV2 to TRBJ1-2, with no clear D. V was pared by 6 bases and J by 14 bases, with 7 bases between. Germline V gene data show CDR1 as SNHLY and CDR2 as FYNNEI. The CDR3 totals 8 residues.

This chain uses TRBV6-2 or TRBV6-3 with TRBJ2-7; 8 bases match TRBD1. Per germline, CDR1 MNHEY and CDR2 SVGEGT. This CDR3 contains 14 residues. Losses at the gene ends were 6 bases for V and 1 base for J; bases not matched to a gene: 5. CDR3 nucleotide sequence: TGTGCCAGCAGCTTAGGACAGGGTTCCTACGAGCAGTACTTC. This translates into CASSLGQGSYEQYF.

The genes are TRBV29-1 and TRBJ1-4; the D is unclear. V was trimmed by 4 bases and J by 2 bases, leaving 8 bases between them. The length of the CDR3 is 13 residues. Germline CDR1 and CDR2: SQVTM and ANQGSEA. CDR3 nucleotides: TGCAGCGTTGGGGCCAGGACTAATGAAAAACTGTTTTTT. Amino acid sequence: CSVGARTNEKLFF.

The chain employs TRBV6-6 and TRBJ1-6; D gene uncertain. CDR3 length: 15 amino acids. V dropped 2 bases and J dropped 8 bases, with 13 bases sitting between them. Germline CDR1 reads MNHNY; CDR2 reads SVGAGI (reference sequence). The CDR3 reads CASSYTTREDSPLHF. The DNA for the CDR3 is TGTGCCAGCAGTTACACCACGAGGGAAGATTCACCCCTCCACTTT.

The chain employs TRBV5-1 and TRBJ2-5, with D tentatively TRBD1 or TRBD2 (5 bases each). With 4 bases removed from V and 2 bases from J, the gap between germline ends came to 18 bases. Germline V gives CDR1 SGHRS, CDR2 YFSETQ. The CDR3 loop spans 16 amino acids. The CDR3 here is CASSGGRAGRQETQYF. Here the CDR3 DNA reads TGCGCCAGCAGCGGAGGTAGGGCAGGGCGGCAAGAGACCCAGTACTTC.

The chain links TRBV11-1 to TRBJ1-6, with D possibly TRBD1 on 6 matching bases. V lost 4 bases, J lost 6 bases, and 10 bases lay in between. This CDR3 comprises 14 residues. Germline assignment: CDR1 SGHAT and CDR2 FQDESV (reference sequence). The CDR3 is CASSSQGGNSPLHF. The CDR3 bases are TGTGCCAGCAGCTCACAGGGAGGTAATTCACCCCTCCACTTT.

This clone was picked up one time. The chain has TRBV11-3 and TRBJ2-5, with 7 bases aligning to TRBD1. The CDR3 sequence is 13 residues long. Germline V gene lookup returns CDR1 SGHNT and CDR2 YENEEA. J lost 4 bases, V lost 5 bases, and 4 bases had no gene match. The CDR3: CASSAGTAETQYF. The CDR3 DNA sequence: TGTGCCAGCAGCGCCGGGACAGCAGAGACCCAGTACTTC. Looking up the rest from reference TRBV11-3 and TRBJ2-5 gives the full variable domain: EAGVVQSPRYKIIEKKQPVAFWCNPISGHNTLYWYLQNLGQGPELLIRYENEEAVDDSQLPKDRFSAERLKGVDSTLKIQPAELGDSAVYLCASSAGTAETQYFGPGTRLLVL.

The V gene is TRBV5-1, the J gene TRBJ2-6; maybe TRBD1 (6 bases). Germline-derived CDR1 and CDR2 are SGHRS and YFSETQ. This CDR3 region has 15 residues. Trimming removed 4 bases from V and 4 bases from J, with 12 bases in between. CDR3 sequence reads: CASSRSGVGANVLTF. For the CDR3, the DNA is TGCGCCAGCAGCAGGTCAGGGGTCGGGGCCAACGTCCTGACTTTC.

The chain combines TRBV28 with TRBJ1-1; D might be TRBD1 (6 bases). Germline values: CDR1 MDHEN, CDR2 SYDVKM. The CDR3 runs to 16 residues. Deletions cut 4 bases from V and 7 bases from J, with 22 bases between. The CDR3: CASSSYTSGVADEAFF. CDR3 coding DNA: TGTGCCAGCAGTTCGTACACTTCAGGGGTAGCGGATGAAGCTTTCTTT.

The chain joins TRBV6-2 or TRBV6-3 to TRBJ2-7; no reliable D call. CDR1 is MNHEY and CDR2 is SVGEGT in the germline V gene. Trimming took off 2 bases at V and 3 bases at J, with 11 bases between the two ends. This CDR3 is built from 14 residues. Here the CDR3 DNA reads TGTGCCAGCAGTTACGGGCAGCTCCACTACGAGCAGTACTTC. It yields the protein CASSYGQLHYEQYF.

This chain connects TRBV5-4 to TRBJ1-1; D gene unclear. Germline CDR1 SGHNT, CDR2 YYREEE (reference sequence). Deletions cut 0 bases from V and 0 bases from J, with 12 bases between. CDR3 length equals 16 residues. The CDR3 DNA reads as TGTGCCAGCAGCTTGGATGGGAGCACGGTGAACACTGAAGCTTTCTTT. It specifies CASSLDGSTVNTEAFF. Full variable domain (outside the CDR3, taken from reference TRBV5-4 and TRBJ1-1): ETGVTQSPTHLIKTRGQQVTLRCSSQSGHNTVSWYQQALGQGPQFIFQYYREEENGRGNFPPRFSGLQFPNYSSELNVNALELDDSALYLCASSLDGSTVNTEAFFGQGTRLTVV.

The rearrangement uses TRBV4-1 and TRBJ2-7; TRBD1 is a possible D gene (6 bases). CDR1 and CDR2 from the germline V gene are MGHRA and YSYEKL. V shed 5 bases and J shed 2 bases, with 19 bases lying between them. This CDR3 is built from 16 residues. The CDR3 DNA sequence: TGCGCCAGCAGCGCTTTACCGGGACAAAGCCCCTACGAGCAGTACTTC. Translated, it gives CASSALPGQSPYEQYF.

The rearrangement links TRBV11-2 to TRBJ1-1; D unresolved. Trimming took off 7 bases at V and 0 bases at J, with 12 bases between the two ends. This CDR3 region has 14 residues. CDR1 is SGHAT, CDR2 FQNNGV, per germline. The CDR3 here is CASTLQRMNTEAFF. CDR3 DNA: TGTGCCAGCACGTTACAGAGAATGAACACTGAAGCTTTCTTT. Full variable domain (rest looked up from reference TRBV11-2 and TRBJ1-1): EAGVAQSPRYKIIEKRQSVAFWCNPISGHATLYWYQQILGQGPKLLIQFQNNGVVDDSQLPKDRFSAERLKGVDSTLKIQPAKLEDSAVYLCASTLQRMNTEAFFGQGTRLTVV.

The chain recombines TRBV3-1 (or the pseudogene TRBV3-2) with TRBJ1-2, with D unresolved. In germline, CDR1 is LGHDT, CDR2 YNNKEL (reference sequence). V was clipped by 4 bases and J by 7 bases, with 10 bases between them. This CDR3 contains 12 residues. CDR3: CASSLSGRGYTF. CDR3 DNA: TGTGCCAGCAGCCTCTCGGGTCGTGGCTACACCTTC.

The chain carries TRBV5-6 and TRBJ2-5; D remains ambiguous. In germline, CDR1 is SGHDT, CDR2 YYEEEE. Trimming cost V 3 bases and J 4 bases, with 10 bases left between them. The CDR3 extends over 13 amino acids. CDR3 in DNA: TGTGCCAGCAGCTCCCGGAATCGAGAGACCCAGTACTTC. This gives the protein CASSSRNRETQYF.

The V and J genes are TRBV24-1 and TRBJ1-3, with D unclear. Trimming took off 2 bases at V and 4 bases at J, with 11 bases between the two ends. The CDR3 runs to 15 residues. The germline V gene encodes CDR1 KGHDR and CDR2 SFDVKD. The chain's CDR3 is CATSDSQAGGNTIYF. Here the CDR3 DNA reads TGTGCCACCAGTGATTCCCAAGCAGGCGGAAACACCATATATTTT.

The chain couples TRBV5-1 to TRBJ2-1; TRBD1 is a possible D gene (6 bases). The CDR3 runs to 16 residues. The germline V gene encodes CDR1 SGHRS and CDR2 YFSETQ. The V and J ends lost 3 bases and 5 bases respectively, with 18 bases between them. The CDR3 loop is CASSYGDRTENNEQFF. In DNA, the CDR3 is TGCGCCAGCAGCTACGGCGACAGGACAGAAAACAATGAGCAGTTCTTC.

V usage is TRBV12-3 or TRBV12-4 and J usage is TRBJ1-2; D unclear. The ends were cut back, 7 bases at V and 0 bases at J, with 9 bases in the middle. The CDR3 has 13 residues. CDR3 in amino acids: CASTLTANYGYTF. The CDR3 region has the DNA TGTGCCAGCACCCTCACGGCTAACTATGGCTACACCTTC.

The chain has TRBV7-2 and TRBJ1-2; maybe TRBD1 (6 bases). Looked up from germline, CDR1 is SGHTA and CDR2 is FQGNSA. This CDR3 is built from 15 residues. The V end was cut by 1 base, the J end by 8 bases, with 17 bases between. The CDR3 region has the DNA TGTGCCAGCAGCTTAGGTCCGAACAGGGTCGACGGCTACACCTTC. Protein product: CASSLGPNRVDGYTF. Full variable domain (outside the CDR3, taken from reference TRBV7-2 and TRBJ1-2): GAGVSQSPSNKVTEKGKDVELRCDPISGHTALYWYRQSLGQGLEFLIYFQGNSAPDKSGLPSDRFSAERTGGSVSTLTIQRTQQEDSAVYLCASSLGPNRVDGYTFGSGTRLTVV.